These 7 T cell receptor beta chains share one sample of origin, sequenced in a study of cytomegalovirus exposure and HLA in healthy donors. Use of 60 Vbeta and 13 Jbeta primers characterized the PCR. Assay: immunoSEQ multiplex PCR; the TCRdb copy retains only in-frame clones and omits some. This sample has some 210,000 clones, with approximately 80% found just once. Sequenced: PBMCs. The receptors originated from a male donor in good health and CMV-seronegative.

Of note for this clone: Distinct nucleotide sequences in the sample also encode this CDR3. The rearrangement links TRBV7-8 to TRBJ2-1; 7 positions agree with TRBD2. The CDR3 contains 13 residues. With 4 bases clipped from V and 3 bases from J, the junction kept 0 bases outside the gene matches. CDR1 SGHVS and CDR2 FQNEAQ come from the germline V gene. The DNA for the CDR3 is TGTGCCAGCAGCTGGACTAGCTACAATGAGCAGTTCTTC. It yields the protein CASSWTSYNEQFF.

The CDR3 nucleotides are TGTGCCAGCAGCCCCGGGACAGGGTTCTACGAGCAGTACTTC. It encodes CASSPGTGFYEQYF. V gene TRBV4-2 combines with J gene TRBJ2-7, with 9 bases matching TRBD1. The CDR3 is made up of 14 amino acids. Germline V gene lookup returns CDR1 LGHNA and CDR2 YNFKEQ. After removal of 4 bases from V and 3 bases from J, the junction contained 4 bases not matched to a gene.

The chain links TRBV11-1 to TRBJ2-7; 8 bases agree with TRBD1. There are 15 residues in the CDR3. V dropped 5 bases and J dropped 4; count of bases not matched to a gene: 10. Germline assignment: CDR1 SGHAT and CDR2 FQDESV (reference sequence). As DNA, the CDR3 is TGTGCCAGCAGCACCGGGACAGGTTTTGGGTACGAGCAGTACTTC. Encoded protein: CASSTGTGFGYEQYF. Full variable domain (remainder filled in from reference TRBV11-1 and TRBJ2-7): EAEVAQSPRYKITEKSQAVAFWCDPISGHATLYWYRQILGQGPELLVQFQDESVVDDSQLPKDRFSAERLKGVDSTLKIQPAELGDSAMYLCASSTGTGFGYEQYFGPGTRLTVT.

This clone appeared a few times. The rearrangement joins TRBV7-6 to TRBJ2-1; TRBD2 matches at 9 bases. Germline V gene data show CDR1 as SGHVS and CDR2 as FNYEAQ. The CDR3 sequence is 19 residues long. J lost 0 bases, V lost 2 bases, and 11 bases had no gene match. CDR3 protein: CASSLSGRGREGSYNEQFF. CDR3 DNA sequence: TGTGCCAGCAGCTTAAGTGGGCGGGGGCGGGAGGGCTCCTACAATGAGCAGTTCTTC.

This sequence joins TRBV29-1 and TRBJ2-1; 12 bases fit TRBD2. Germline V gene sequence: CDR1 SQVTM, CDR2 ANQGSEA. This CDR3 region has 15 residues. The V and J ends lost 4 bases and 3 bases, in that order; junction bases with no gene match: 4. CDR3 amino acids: CSVGASGRVYNEQFF. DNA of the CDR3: TGCAGCGTTGGAGCTAGCGGGAGGGTCTACAATGAGCAGTTCTTC.

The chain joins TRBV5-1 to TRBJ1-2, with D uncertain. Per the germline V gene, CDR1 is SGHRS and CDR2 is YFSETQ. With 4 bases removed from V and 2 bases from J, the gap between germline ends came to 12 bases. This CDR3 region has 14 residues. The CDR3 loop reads CASSQNAANYGYTF. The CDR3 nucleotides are TGCGCCAGCAGCCAAAACGCAGCGAACTATGGCTACACCTTC.

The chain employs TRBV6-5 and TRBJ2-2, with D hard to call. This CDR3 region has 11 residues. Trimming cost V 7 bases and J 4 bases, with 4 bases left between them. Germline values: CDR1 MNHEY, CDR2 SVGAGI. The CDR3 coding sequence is TGTGCCAGCACCAGCACCGGGGAGCTGTTTTTT. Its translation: CASTSTGELFF.